What follows are 19 T cell receptor beta chains derived from one specimen sequenced in a study of radiation and T cells in renal cell carcinoma. This table comes from immunoSEQ multiplex PCR, and its TCRdb copy is limited to in-frame clones, with some not included. The data hold about 140,000 clones, with 83% observed a single time. Time point: baseline pretreatment blood. Described treatment: 15 Gy SBRT to primary tumor, nephrectomy 4 weeks later. Sequencing was performed on blood, taken from a patient whose treatment included radiotherapy and nephrectomy. These receptors all stem from a woman between 50 and 59 years old with renal cell carcinoma.

The rearrangement joins TRBV2 to TRBJ2-7, with D perhaps TRBD1 or TRBD2 (5 bases each). The CDR3 extends over 13 amino acids. Germline CDR1 is SNHLY and CDR2 is FYNNEI. Trimming cost V 9 bases and J 0 bases, with 12 bases left between them. CDR3 DNA: TGTGCCAGTCGGGGCATCAGCTCCTACGAGCAGTACTTC. Protein sequence: CASRGISSYEQYF.

The V call is TRBV5-5, the J call TRBJ1-2; perhaps TRBD1 as D (5 bases). From germline, CDR1 is SGHKS and CDR2 YYEKEE (reference sequence). V was trimmed by 3 bases and J by 0 bases, leaving 12 bases between them. This CDR3 spans 15 amino acids. The CDR3 coding sequence is TGTGCCAGCAGCTCGCAGGGCCTTCCTAACTATGGCTACACCTTC. Protein sequence: CASSSQGLPNYGYTF. Using reference TRBV5-5 and TRBJ1-2 for the parts outside the CDR3, the full variable domain is DAGVTQSPTHLIKTRGQQVTLRCSPISGHKSVSWYQQVLGQGPQFIFQYYEKEERGRGNFPDRFSARQFPNYSSELNVNALLLGDSALYLCASSSQGLPNYGYTFGSGTRLTVV.

This clone has only a few counts. The chain joins TRBV27 to TRBJ2-1; D remains ambiguous. V was pared by 3 bases and J by 10 bases, with 7 bases between. The germline V gene has CDR1 MNHEY and CDR2 SMNVEV (reference sequence). CDR3 length: 11 amino acids. This chain's CDR3 is CASSLGREQFF. CDR3 nucleotides: TGTGCCAGCAGTTTGGGCAGAGAGCAGTTCTTC.

The chain couples TRBV7-8 to TRBJ2-7; 7 positions agree with TRBD1. Unmatched junction bases numbered 10, after V lost 5 bases and J lost 3 bases. This CDR3 spans 15 amino acids. Germline V lookup: CDR1 SGHVS, CDR2 FQNEAQ. Written as DNA, the CDR3 is TGTGCCAGCAGCCCCCAGGGGGTGGTCCGCTACGAGCAGTACTTC. This sequence encodes CASSPQGVVRYEQYF.

This clone has only one observation. The chain carries TRBV7-8 and TRBJ1-5; TRBD1 matches at 7 bases. V lost 1 base, J lost 0 bases, and 0 bases stayed unmatched. This CDR3 region has 15 residues. Germline lookup yields CDR1 SGHVS and CDR2 FQNEAQ. CDR3 bases: TGTGCCAGCAGCTTAGACAGGGGTAGCAATCAGCCCCAGCATTTT. This sequence encodes CASSLDRGSNQPQHF.

V is TRBV5-6 and J is TRBJ1-2; TRBD1 aligns across 10 bases. The CDR3 has 16 amino acids. V dropped 1 base and J dropped 7; count of bases not matched to a gene: 10. From germline, CDR1 is SGHDT and CDR2 YYEEEE. CDR3 DNA: TGTGCCAGCAGCTTGCGGGACAGGGGTTATTCTGGTGGCTACACCTTC. Translated, it gives CASSLRDRGYSGGYTF. Combining the CDR3 with reference TRBV5-6 and TRBJ1-2 gives the whole variable domain DAGVTQSPTHLIKTRGQQVTLRCSPKSGHDTVSWYQQALGQGPQFIFQYYEEEERQRGNFPDRFSGHQFPNYSSELNVNALLLGDSALYLCASSLRDRGYSGGYTFGSGTRLTVV.

The chain has TRBV5-6 and TRBJ1-4; TRBD1 agrees at 7 bases. V lost 4 bases to trimming and J lost 11 bases; unmatched junction nucleotides: 11. Germline values: CDR1 SGHDT, CDR2 YYEEEE. This CDR3 is 14 amino acids long. The CDR3 here is CASSTTGVPGKLFF. CDR3 nucleotides: TGTGCCAGCAGCACAACAGGGGTCCCCGGGAAACTGTTTTTT.

The rearrangement links TRBV28 to TRBJ2-7; maybe TRBD2 (5 bases). V was cut by 2 bases and J by 7 bases, with 12 bases left in between. From germline, CDR1 is MDHEN and CDR2 SYDVKM. The CDR3 has 13 amino acids. The CDR3 coding sequence is TGTGCCAGCAGTTTACCCCACTCGGGGGAGCAGTACTTC. This encodes CASSLPHSGEQYF.

The chain is built from TRBV7-2 and TRBJ2-5; TRBD1 aligns across 10 bases. V dropped 3 bases and J dropped 2; count of bases not matched to a gene: 3. Germline V gene lookup returns CDR1 SGHTA and CDR2 FQGNSA. This CDR3 has 15 amino acids. The CDR3: CASSLDRGLQETQYF. CDR3 sequence (DNA): TGTGCCAGCAGCTTGGACAGGGGGTTACAAGAGACCCAGTACTTC.

This sequence joins TRBV7-2 and TRBJ2-2, with 14 bases that match TRBD2. Germline-derived CDR1 and CDR2 are SGHTA and FQGNSA. The CDR3 spans 19 residues. The trim removed 3 bases at V and 1 base at J, leaving 7 bases unmatched. CDR3 sequence reads: CASSFKGLAGAGNTGELFF. CDR3 bases: TGTGCCAGCAGCTTTAAGGGACTAGCGGGAGCTGGGAACACCGGGGAGCTGTTTTTT. Full variable domain (missing parts from reference TRBV7-2 and TRBJ2-2): GAGVSQSPSNKVTEKGKDVELRCDPISGHTALYWYRQSLGQGLEFLIYFQGNSAPDKSGLPSDRFSAERTGGSVSTLTIQRTQQEDSAVYLCASSFKGLAGAGNTGELFFGEGSRLTVL.

The gene calls are TRBV2 and TRBJ2-5; D might be TRBD2 (6 bases). Looked up from germline, CDR1 is SNHLY and CDR2 is FYNNEI. The CDR3 sequence is 13 residues long. Trimming pared 4 bases from V and 2 bases from J, leaving 8 bases between. The DNA for the CDR3 is TGTGCCAGCAGTGTAGCGGAACAAGAGACCCAGTACTTC. It translates to CASSVAEQETQYF.

This clone has only a few counts. A read error is possible here, since a much larger clone lies one base away. Additional DNA sequences in this sample encode the identical CDR3. The chain carries TRBV9 and TRBJ2-3; perhaps TRBD2 as D (5 bases). With 3 bases removed from V and 0 bases from J, the gap between germline ends came to 11 bases. CDR3 length: 15 residues. Germline CDR1 SGDLS, CDR2 YYNGEE. The CDR3 DNA follows: TGTGCCAGCAGCGCCTTAGCGTCTAGCACAGATACGCAGTATTTT. Amino acid sequence: CASSALASSTDTQYF.

The gene calls are TRBV7-9 and TRBJ2-3; TRBD1 or TRBD2 may be the D gene (5 bases each). Between the trimmed V and J ends, which lost 0 bases and 3 bases, there was a span of 13 bases. The CDR3 length is 16 residues. The germline V gene encodes CDR1 SEHNR and CDR2 FQNEAQ (reference sequence). DNA of the CDR3: TGTGCCAGCAGCTTAGCGCGAGGGGTCGGGACAGATACGCAGTATTTT. Translating it yields CASSLARGVGTDTQYF. The full variable domain, in which reference TRBV7-9 and TRBJ2-3 provide the parts outside the CDR3, is DTGVSQNPRHKITKRGQNVTFRCDPISEHNRLYWYRQTLGQGPEFLTYFQNEAQLEKSRLLSDRFSAERPKGSFSTLEIQRTEQGDSAMYLCASSLARGVGTDTQYFGPGTRLTVL.

The rearrangement links TRBV4-2 to TRBJ2-7, with 10 bases lining up with TRBD2. Per the germline V gene, CDR1 is LGHNA and CDR2 is YNFKEQ. With 2 bases clipped from V and 0 bases from J, the junction kept 4 bases outside the gene matches. The CDR3 spans 16 residues. In nucleotides, the CDR3 is TGTGCCAGCAGCCAATCGTCTAGCGGGAGCTCCTACGAGCAGTACTTC. Residues: CASSQSSSGSSYEQYF.

The V gene is TRBV7-9, the J gene TRBJ1-2; 9 bases are a match to TRBD1. The J segment lost 3 bases and the V segment lost 4 bases, leaving 3 bases of the junction unmatched. CDR3 length equals 14 residues. Per germline, CDR1 SEHNR and CDR2 FQNEAQ (reference sequence). Written as DNA, the CDR3 is TGTGCCAGCAGCTCACAGGGGGCGGACTATGGCTACACCTTC. Translated, it gives CASSSQGADYGYTF. The full variable domain, in which reference TRBV7-9 and TRBJ1-2 provide the parts outside the CDR3, is DTGVSQNPRHKITKRGQNVTFRCDPISEHNRLYWYRQTLGQGPEFLTYFQNEAQLEKSRLLSDRFSAERPKGSFSTLEIQRTEQGDSAMYLCASSSQGADYGYTFGSGTRLTVV.

J is TRBJ2-5 and V is TRBV19; D uncertain. V lost 0 bases and J 1 base, leaving 0 bases between the germline ends. This CDR3 is built from 12 residues. In germline, CDR1 is LNHDA, CDR2 SQIVND (reference sequence). CDR3 bases: TGTGCCAGTAGTATAGACCAAGAGACCCAGTACTTC. Protein: CASSIDQETQYF.

The chain combines TRBV12-5 with TRBJ2-7; weak D call: TRBD2 (6 bases). Trimming removed 7 bases at V and 2 bases at J, with 15 bases between. The V gene's germline CDR1 is LGHNT and CDR2 FRNRAP. The CDR3 contains 14 residues. CDR3 bases: TGTGCTAGTGCCCAGGGAGGACCTGCCTACGAGCAGTACTTC. Its protein is CASAQGGPAYEQYF.

Written as DNA, the CDR3 is TGTGCCACCGACTCTAGCGGGCTCGCCTACGAGCAGTACTTC. Translation gives CATDSSGLAYEQYF. The V and J genes are TRBV2 and TRBJ2-7, with 8 positions matching TRBD2. CDR1 and CDR2 (germline): SNHLY, FYNNEI. V trimming: 10 bases; J trimming: 2 bases; junction bases outside the gene matches: 10. The CDR3 spans 14 residues.

The chain uses TRBV19 and TRBJ2-3, with a possible D match to TRBD2 (6 bases). Per germline, CDR1 LNHDA and CDR2 SQIVND (reference sequence). V was cut by 5 bases and J by 4 bases, with 13 bases left in between. CDR3 length: 14 amino acids. CDR3 in amino acids: CASSFSPGADTQYF. The DNA of the CDR3 is TGTGCCAGTAGTTTCAGCCCGGGGGCAGATACGCAGTATTTT.